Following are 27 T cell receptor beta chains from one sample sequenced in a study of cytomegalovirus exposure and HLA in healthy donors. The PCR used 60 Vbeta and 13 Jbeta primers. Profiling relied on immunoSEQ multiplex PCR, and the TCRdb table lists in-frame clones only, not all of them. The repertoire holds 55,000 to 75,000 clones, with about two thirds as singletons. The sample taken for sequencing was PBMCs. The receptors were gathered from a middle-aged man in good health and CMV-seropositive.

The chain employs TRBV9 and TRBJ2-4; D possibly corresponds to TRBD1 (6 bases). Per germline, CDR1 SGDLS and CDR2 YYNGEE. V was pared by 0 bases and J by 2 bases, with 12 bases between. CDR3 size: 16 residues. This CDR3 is CASSVGATGPKNIQYF. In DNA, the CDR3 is TGTGCCAGCAGCGTAGGCGCCACAGGGCCCAAAAACATTCAGTACTTC.

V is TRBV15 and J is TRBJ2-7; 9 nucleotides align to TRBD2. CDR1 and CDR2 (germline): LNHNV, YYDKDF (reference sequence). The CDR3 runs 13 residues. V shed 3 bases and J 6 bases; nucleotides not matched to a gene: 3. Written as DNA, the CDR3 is TGTGCCACCAGCAGGGGGACTAGCCCCGAGCAGTACTTC. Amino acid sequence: CATSRGTSPEQYF.

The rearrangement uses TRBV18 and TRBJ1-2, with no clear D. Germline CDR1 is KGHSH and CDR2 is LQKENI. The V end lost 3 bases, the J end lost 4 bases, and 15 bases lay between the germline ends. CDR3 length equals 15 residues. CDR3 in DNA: TGTGCCAGCTCACCTTGGGCCATCTCTCTCTATGGCTACACCTTC. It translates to CASSPWAISLYGYTF. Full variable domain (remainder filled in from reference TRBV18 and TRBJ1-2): NAGVMQNPRHLVRRRGQEARLRCSPMKGHSHVYWYRQLPEEGLKFMVYLQKENIIDESGMPKERFSAEFPKEGPSILRIQQVVRGDSAAYFCASSPWAISLYGYTFGSGTRLTVV.

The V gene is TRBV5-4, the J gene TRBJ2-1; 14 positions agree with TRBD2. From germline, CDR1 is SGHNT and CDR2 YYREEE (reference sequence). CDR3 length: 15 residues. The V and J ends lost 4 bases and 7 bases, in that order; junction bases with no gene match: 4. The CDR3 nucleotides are TGTGCCAGCAGCCCCGGGACTAGCGGGGGTAATGAGCAGTTCTTC. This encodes CASSPGTSGGNEQFF.

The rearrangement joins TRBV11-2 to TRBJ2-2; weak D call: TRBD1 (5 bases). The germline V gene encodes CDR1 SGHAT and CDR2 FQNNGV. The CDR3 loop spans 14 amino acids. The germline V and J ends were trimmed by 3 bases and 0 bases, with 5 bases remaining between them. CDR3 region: CASSLTANTGELFF. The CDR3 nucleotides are TGTGCCAGCAGCTTGACAGCGAACACCGGGGAGCTGTTTTTT.

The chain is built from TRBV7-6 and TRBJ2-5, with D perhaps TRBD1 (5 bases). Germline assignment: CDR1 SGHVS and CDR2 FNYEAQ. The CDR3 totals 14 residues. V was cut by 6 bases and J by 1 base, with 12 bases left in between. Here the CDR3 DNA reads TGTGCCAGCAGTTTTGCAGGGATCCAAGAGACCCAGTACTTC. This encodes CASSFAGIQETQYF. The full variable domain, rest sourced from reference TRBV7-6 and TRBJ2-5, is GAGVSQSPRYKVTKRGQDVALRCDPISGHVSLYWYRQALGQGPEFLTYFNYEAQQDKSGLPNDRFSAERPEGSISTLTIQRTEQRDSAMYRCASSFAGIQETQYFGPGTRLLVL.

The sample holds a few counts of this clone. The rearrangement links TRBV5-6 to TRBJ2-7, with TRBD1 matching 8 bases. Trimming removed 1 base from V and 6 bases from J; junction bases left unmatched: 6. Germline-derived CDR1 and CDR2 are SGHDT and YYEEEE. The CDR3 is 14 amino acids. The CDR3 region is CASSLQTGVSEQYF. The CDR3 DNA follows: TGTGCCAGCAGCTTGCAGACAGGGGTAAGCGAGCAGTACTTC.

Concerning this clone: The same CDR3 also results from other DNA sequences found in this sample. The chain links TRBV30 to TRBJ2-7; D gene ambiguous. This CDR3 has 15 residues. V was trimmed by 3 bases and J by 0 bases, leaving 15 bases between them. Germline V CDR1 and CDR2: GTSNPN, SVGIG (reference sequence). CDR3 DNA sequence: TGTGCCTGGAGCTCCCCCCGTAGGAGCTCCTACGAGCAGTACTTC. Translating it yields CAWSSPRRSSYEQYF.

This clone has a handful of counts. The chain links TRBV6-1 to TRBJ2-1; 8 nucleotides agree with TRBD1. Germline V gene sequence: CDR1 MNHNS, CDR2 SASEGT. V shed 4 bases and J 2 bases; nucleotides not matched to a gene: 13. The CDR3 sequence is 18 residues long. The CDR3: CASSVRGQGQVTYNEQFF. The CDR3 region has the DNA TGTGCCAGCAGTGTTAGGGGGCAGGGACAGGTGACCTACAATGAGCAGTTCTTC.

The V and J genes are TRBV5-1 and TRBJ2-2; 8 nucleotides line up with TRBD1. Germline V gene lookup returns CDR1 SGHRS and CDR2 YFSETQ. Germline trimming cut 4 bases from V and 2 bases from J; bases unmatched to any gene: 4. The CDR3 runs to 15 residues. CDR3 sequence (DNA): TGCGCCAGCAGCGTTGACAGGGGAAACACCGGGGAGCTGTTTTTT. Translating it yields CASSVDRGNTGELFF.

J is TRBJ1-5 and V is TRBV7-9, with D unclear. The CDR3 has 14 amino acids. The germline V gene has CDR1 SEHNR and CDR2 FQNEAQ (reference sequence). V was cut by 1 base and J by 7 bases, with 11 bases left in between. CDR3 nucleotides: TGTGCCAGCAGCTTAGACGGGAATGGACAGCCCCAGCATTTT. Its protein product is CASSLDGNGQPQHF.

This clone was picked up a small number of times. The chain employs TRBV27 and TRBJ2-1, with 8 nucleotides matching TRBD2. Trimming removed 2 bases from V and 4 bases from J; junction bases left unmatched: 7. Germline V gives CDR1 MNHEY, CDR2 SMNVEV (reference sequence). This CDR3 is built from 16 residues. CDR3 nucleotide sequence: TGTGCCAGCAGTTTAAGGGACCGGGAGGGATACAATGAGCAGTTCTTC. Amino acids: CASSLRDREGYNEQFF.

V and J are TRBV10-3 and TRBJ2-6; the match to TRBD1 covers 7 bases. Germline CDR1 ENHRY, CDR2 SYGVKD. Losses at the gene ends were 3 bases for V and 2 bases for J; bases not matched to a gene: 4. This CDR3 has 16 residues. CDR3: CAISDGQGAGANVLTF. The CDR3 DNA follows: TGTGCCATCAGTGACGGTCAGGGGGCTGGGGCCAACGTCCTGACTTTC.

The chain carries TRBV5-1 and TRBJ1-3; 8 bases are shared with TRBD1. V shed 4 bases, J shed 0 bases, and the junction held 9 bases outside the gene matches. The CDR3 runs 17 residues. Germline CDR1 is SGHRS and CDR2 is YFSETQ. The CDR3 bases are TGCGCCAGCAGCCGGGGACAGGACACCCTCTCTGGAAACACCATATATTTT. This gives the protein CASSRGQDTLSGNTIYF. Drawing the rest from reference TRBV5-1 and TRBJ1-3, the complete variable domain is KAGVTQTPRYLIKTRGQQVTLSCSPISGHRSVSWYQQTPGQGLQFLFEYFSETQRNKGNFPGRFSGRQFSNSRSEMNVSTLELGDSALYLCASSRGQDTLSGNTIYFGEGSWLTVV.

CDR3 amino acids: CASSPRTETYTEAFF. The DNA of the CDR3 is TGCGCCAGCAGCCCGCGGACAGAAACTTACACTGAAGCTTTCTTT. The chain carries TRBV4-1 and TRBJ1-1; tentatively, D is TRBD1 (6 bases). With 4 bases removed from V and 3 bases from J, the gap between germline ends came to 15 bases. The germline gives CDR1 MGHRA, CDR2 YSYEKL. CDR3 size: 15 residues.

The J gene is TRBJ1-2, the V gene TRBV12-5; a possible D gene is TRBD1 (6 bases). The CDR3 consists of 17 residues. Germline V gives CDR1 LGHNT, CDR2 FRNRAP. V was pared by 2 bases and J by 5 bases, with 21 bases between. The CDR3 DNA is TGTGCTAGTGGTTTGTTAATCGGACAGCGAACACCATATGGCTACACCTTC. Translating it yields CASGLLIGQRTPYGYTF.

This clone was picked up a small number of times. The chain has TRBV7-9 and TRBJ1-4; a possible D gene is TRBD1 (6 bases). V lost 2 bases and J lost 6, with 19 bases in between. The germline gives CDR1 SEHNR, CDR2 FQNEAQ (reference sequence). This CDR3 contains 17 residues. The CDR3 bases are TGTGCCAGCAGCTTAAGTGTACAGGGCCCAGGTCATGAAAAACTGTTTTTT. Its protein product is CASSLSVQGPGHEKLFF. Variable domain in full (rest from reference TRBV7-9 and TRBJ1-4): DTGVSQNPRHKITKRGQNVTFRCDPISEHNRLYWYRQTLGQGPEFLTYFQNEAQLEKSRLLSDRFSAERPKGSFSTLEIQRTEQGDSAMYLCASSLSVQGPGHEKLFFGSGTQLSVL.

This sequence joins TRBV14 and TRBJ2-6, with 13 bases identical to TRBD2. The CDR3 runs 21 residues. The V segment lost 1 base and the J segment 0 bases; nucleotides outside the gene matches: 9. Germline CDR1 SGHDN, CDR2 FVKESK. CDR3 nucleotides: TGTGCCAGCAGCCAAGTCTCCGGGACTAGCGGGGACAACTCTGGGGCCAACGTCCTGACTTTC. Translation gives CASSQVSGTSGDNSGANVLTF.

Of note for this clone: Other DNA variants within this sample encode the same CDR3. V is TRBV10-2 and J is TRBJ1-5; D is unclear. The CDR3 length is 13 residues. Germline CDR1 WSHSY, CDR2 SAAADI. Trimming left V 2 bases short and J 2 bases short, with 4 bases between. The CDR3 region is CASSETGNQPQHF. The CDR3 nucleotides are TGCGCCAGCAGTGAGACTGGCAATCAGCCCCAGCATTTT.

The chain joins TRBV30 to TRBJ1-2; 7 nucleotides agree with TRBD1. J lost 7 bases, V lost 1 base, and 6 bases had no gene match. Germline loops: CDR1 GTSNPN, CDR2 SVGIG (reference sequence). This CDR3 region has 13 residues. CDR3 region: CAWSAQGEGGYTF. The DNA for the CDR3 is TGTGCCTGGAGTGCCCAGGGGGAAGGTGGCTACACCTTC.

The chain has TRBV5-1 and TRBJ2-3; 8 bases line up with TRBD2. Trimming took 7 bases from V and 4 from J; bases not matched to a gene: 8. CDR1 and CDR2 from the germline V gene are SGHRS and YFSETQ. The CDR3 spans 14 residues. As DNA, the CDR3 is TGCGCCAGCGTCGGGACTAGTGGGCCAGATACGCAGTATTTT. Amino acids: CASVGTSGPDTQYF.

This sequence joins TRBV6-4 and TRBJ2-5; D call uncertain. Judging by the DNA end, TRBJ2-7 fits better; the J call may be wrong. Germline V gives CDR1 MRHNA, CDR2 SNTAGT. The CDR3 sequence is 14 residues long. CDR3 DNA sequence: TGTGCCAGCAGTGACCGCCGGTTTCGCTACGAGCAGTACTTC. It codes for CASSDRRFRYEQYF.

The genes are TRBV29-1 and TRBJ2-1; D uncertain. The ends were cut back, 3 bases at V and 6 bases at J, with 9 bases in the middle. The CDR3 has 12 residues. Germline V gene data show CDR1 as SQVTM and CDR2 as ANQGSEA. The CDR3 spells CSVDVSVNEQFF. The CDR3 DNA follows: TGCAGCGTTGATGTGAGTGTCAATGAGCAGTTCTTC.

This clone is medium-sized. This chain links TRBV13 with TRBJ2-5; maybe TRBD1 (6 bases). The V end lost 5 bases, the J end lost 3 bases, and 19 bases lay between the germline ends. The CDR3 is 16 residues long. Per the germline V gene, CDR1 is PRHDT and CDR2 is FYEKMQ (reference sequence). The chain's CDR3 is CASSISGAGVEETQYF. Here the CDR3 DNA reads TGTGCCAGCAGCATCTCGGGCGCAGGGGTTGAAGAGACCCAGTACTTC.

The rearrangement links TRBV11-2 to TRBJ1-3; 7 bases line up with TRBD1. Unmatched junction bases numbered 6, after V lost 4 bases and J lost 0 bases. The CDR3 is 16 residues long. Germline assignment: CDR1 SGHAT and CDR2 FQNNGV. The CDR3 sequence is CASSSLRTGSGNTIYF. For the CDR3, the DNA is TGTGCCAGCAGCTCTTTACGGACAGGCTCTGGAAACACCATATATTTT.

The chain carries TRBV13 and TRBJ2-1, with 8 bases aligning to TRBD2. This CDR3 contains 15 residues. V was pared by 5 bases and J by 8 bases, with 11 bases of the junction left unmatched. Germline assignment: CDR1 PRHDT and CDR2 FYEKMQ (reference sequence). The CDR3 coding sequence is TGTGCCAGCAGCCCTCGGAGCGGGGGATACGATGAGCAGTTCTTC. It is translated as CASSPRSGGYDEQFF.

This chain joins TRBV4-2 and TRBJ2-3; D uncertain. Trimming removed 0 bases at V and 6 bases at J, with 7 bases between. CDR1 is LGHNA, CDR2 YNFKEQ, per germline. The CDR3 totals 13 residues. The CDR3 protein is CASSQEARDTQYF. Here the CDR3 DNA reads TGTGCCAGCAGCCAAGAGGCGAGGGATACGCAGTATTTT.